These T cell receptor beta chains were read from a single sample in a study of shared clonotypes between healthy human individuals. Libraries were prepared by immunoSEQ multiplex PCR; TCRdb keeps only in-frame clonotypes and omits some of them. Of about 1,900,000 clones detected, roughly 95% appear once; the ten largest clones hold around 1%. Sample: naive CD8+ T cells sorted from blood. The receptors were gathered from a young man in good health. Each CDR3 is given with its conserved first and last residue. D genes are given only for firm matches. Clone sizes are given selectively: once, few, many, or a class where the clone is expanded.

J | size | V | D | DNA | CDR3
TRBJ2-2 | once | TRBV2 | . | TGTGCCACCCCGGGACCTACCGGGGAGCTGTTTTTT | CATPGPTGELFF
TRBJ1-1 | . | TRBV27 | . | TGTGCCAGCAACGAGATAGGGCAGACGAACACTGAAGCTTTCTTT | CASNEIGQTNTEAFF
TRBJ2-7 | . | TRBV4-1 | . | TGCGCCAGCAGCCAAGAGGGGCGGGTTGAAGGCGAGCAGTACTTC | CASSQEGRVEGEQYF
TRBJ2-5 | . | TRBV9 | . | TGTGCCAGCAGCGTAGAGGGGTCAGGACCCCAAGAGACCCAGTACTTC | CASSVEGSGPQETQYF
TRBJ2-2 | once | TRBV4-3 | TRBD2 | TGCGCCAGCAGCCAAGATAGCGGGAGTGTCACCGGGGAGCTGTTTTTT | CASSQDSGSVTGELFF
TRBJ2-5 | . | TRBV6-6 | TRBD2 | TGTGCCAGCAGTTACCACGGTAGCGGGGCCCAAGAGACCCAGTACTTC | CASSYHGSGAQETQYF
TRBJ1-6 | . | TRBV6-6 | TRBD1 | TGTGCCAGCACCCCGACAGGGAGTTATAATTCACCCCTCCACTTT | CASTPTGSYNSPLHF
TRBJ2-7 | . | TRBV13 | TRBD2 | TGTGCCAGCAGCTCCTCTAGCGGGGGCTCGAGAGAGCAGTACTTC | CASSSSSGGSREQYF
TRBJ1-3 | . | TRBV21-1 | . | TGTGCCAGCAGCAACCGGGACAGGGAGAGGGGAAACACCATATATTTT | CASSNRDRERGNTIYF
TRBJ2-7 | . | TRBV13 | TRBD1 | TGTGCCAGCAGCACCGCCGGGACAGGGGGGGATCACGAGCAGTACTTC | CASSTAGTGGDHEQYF
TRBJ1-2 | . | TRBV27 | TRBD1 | TGTGCCAGCAGTTTATCCGGGACAGATCTTAACTATGGCTACACCTTC | CASSLSGTDLNYGYTF
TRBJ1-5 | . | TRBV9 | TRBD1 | TGTGCCAGCAGCGTGACAGGGGAGAGTCAGCCCCAGCATTTT | CASSVTGESQPQHF
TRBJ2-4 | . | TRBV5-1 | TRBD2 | TGCGCCAGCAGCTTGGACCCTAGCGGGGGGGCCTTGAACATTCAGTACTTC | CASSLDPSGGALNIQYF
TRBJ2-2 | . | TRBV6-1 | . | TGTGCCAGCAGTGGCGATACGAGGGACAACTGGAACACCGGGGAGCTGTTTTTT | CASSGDTRDNWNTGELFF
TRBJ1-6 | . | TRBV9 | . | TGTGCCAGCAGCGAGACAGGAGATTCACCCCTCCACTTT | CASSETGDSPLHF
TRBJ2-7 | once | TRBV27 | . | TGTGCCAGCAGTTTATCCCGGGTTAGGGACGAGCAGTACTTC | CASSLSRVRDEQYF